The rows below give T cell receptor beta chains drawn from one sample of a study of control samples from healthy donors and cancer patients. Profiling relied on immunoSEQ multiplex PCR, and the TCRdb table lists in-frame clones only, not all of them. The data hold roughly 89,000 clones, with 75% to 95% observed a single time. The sequenced sample was blood. Source of these receptors: a man aged 50-60 years in good health. Both conserved end residues are trimmed from each CDR3. Not every row has a clone size; where given, it reads once, few, many or a size class.

v_call | clone_size | cdr3_length | cdr3_aa
TRBV5-1 | NA | 12 | ASNRGANQETQY
TRBV7-9 | NA | 12 | ASRHPGPANEQF
TRBV7-2 | NA | 11 | ASSLLFTDTQY
TRBV24-1 | NA | 11 | ATSDFERHGYT
TRBV12-3/TRBV12-4 | NA | 11 | ASSLTPNYGYT
TRBV6-5 | NA | 13 | ASSLKEGGTGELF
TRBV30 | NA | 14 | AWTPTAIPELDTQY
TRBV29-1 | once | 10 | SVQQGEETQY
TRBV7-6 | NA | 15 | ASSLSAGGFSGNTIY
TRBV7-8 | NA | 13 | ASSSLDSFYNEQF
TRBV2 | NA | 11 | ATNRGQSTEAF
TRBV29-1 | NA | 11 | SVEVPGIYEQY
TRBV6-2/TRBV6-3 | NA | 12 | ASTPLGGGTEAF
TRBV7-9 | NA | 13 | ASSLGDSSNQPQH
TRBV6-1 | NA | 9 | ASSEPQPQH
TRBV27 | once | 13 | ASSLGGSSYNEQF
TRBV30 | NA | 11 | AWSVEGVQPQH
TRBV6-5 | NA | 14 | ASSYSEGTGGSGYT
TRBV24-1 | NA | 14 | ATSDTQGLQGETQY
TRBV27 | NA | 12 | ASSLYLRGTEAF
TRBV6-5 | NA | 11 | ASSRDSNQPQH
TRBV19 | NA | 14 | ASSPLTGSGNNEQF
TRBV19 | NA | 11 | ASGLGSGNTIY
TRBV14 | NA | 15 | ASSLNRVWRESDTQY
TRBV30 | NA | 13 | AWSPPGGGSQPQH
TRBV7-2 | NA | 10 | ASSLEGDGYT
TRBV5-1 | NA | 13 | ASSLGRGGAYGYT
TRBV18 | NA | 13 | ASSPLREMNTEAF
TRBV6-5 | NA | 10 | ASFFWGSPLH
TRBV30 | NA | 14 | AWSPIAGTGRTEAF
TRBV2 | NA | 11 | ASGGGVKETQY
TRBV7-2 | once | 9 | ASSSFYGYT
TRBV19 | NA | 14 | ASNIDFGTDNSPLH
TRBV10-2 | NA | 11 | ASAPQGAYEQY
TRBV27 | NA | 17 | ASGARALGLAGGQETQY
TRBV6-2/TRBV6-3 | NA | 14 | ASSVPGPNSGNTIY
TRBV7-2 | NA | 12 | ASSLARAVHEQF
TRBV2 | NA | 12 | ASSEPWGNQPQH
TRBV27 | NA | 13 | ASRPAGWGAETQY